What follows are 24 T cell receptor beta chains derived from one specimen sequenced in a study of cytomegalovirus exposure and HLA in healthy donors. TCRdb's copy holds only in-frame clones and misses some; the assay was immunoSEQ multiplex PCR. The sample records roughly 280,000 clones, approximately 86% being singletons. The specimen was PBMCs. These receptors were taken from a woman between 18 and 30 years old in good health and CMV-seronegative.

The chain has TRBV5-6 and TRBJ1-4; possible D gene TRBD1, 5 bases. This CDR3 is built from 17 residues. Trimming shortened V by 0 bases and J by 8 bases, and 20 bases separated the two germline ends. The germline gives CDR1 SGHDT, CDR2 YYEEEE. The DNA for the CDR3 is TGTGCCAGCAGCTTGGCCAACGGACACCCTTTTGGAGAAAAACTGTTTTTT. Its protein product is CASSLANGHPFGEKLFF.

The CDR3 sequence is CASSQMGRGEQYF. As DNA, the CDR3 is TGCGCCAGCAGCCAAATGGGTAGGGGCGAGCAGTACTTC. The chain uses TRBV4-3 and TRBJ2-7; tentative D call: TRBD1 (5 bases). Trimming shortened V by 2 bases and J by 6 bases, and 11 bases separated the two germline ends. This CDR3 contains 13 residues. CDR1 is LGHNA, CDR2 YSLEER, per germline.

This clone was seen a single time. This chain connects TRBV27 to TRBJ1-6; D is unresolved. Germline values: CDR1 MNHEY, CDR2 SMNVEV (reference sequence). Trimming took off 3 bases at V and 5 bases at J, with 14 bases between the two ends. CDR3 length: 16 amino acids. The CDR3 protein is CASSFRSRGDNSPLHF. CDR3 sequence (DNA): TGTGCCAGCAGTTTCCGAAGCCGGGGTGATAATTCACCCCTCCACTTT.

The V and J genes are TRBV5-1 and TRBJ1-1; perhaps TRBD1 as D (6 bases). The V gene's germline CDR1 is SGHRS and CDR2 YFSETQ. The CDR3 is 11 residues long. Trimming left V 3 bases short and J 7 bases short, with 7 bases between. The CDR3 region is CASSSGVEAFF. The CDR3 DNA is TGCGCCAGCAGCTCAGGGGTTGAAGCTTTCTTT.

The chain is built from TRBV5-1 and TRBJ2-5; possible D gene TRBD1, 6 bases. CDR3 length equals 15 residues. Germline CDR1 reads SGHRS; CDR2 reads YFSETQ. V was shortened by 6 bases and J by 0 bases, with 15 bases between the two germline ends. This chain's CDR3 is CASKLERTDQETQYF. CDR3 DNA: TGCGCCAGCAAATTAGAGAGGACAGACCAAGAGACCCAGTACTTC.

The chain joins TRBV4-2 to TRBJ2-5; 8 bases line up with TRBD2. V trimming: 0 bases; J trimming: 1 base; junction bases outside the gene matches: 7. This CDR3 has 17 amino acids. Germline CDR1 reads LGHNA; CDR2 reads YNFKEQ. CDR3 residues: CASSQEVAGGGQETQYF. The CDR3 bases are TGTGCCAGCAGCCAAGAAGTCGCCGGGGGGGGCCAAGAGACCCAGTACTTC.

V gene TRBV11-3 combines with J gene TRBJ2-7; D may be TRBD1 (6 bases). Per germline, CDR1 SGHNT and CDR2 YENEEA. V was clipped by 3 bases and J by 2 bases, with 14 bases between them. The CDR3 has 15 residues. CDR3 protein: CASSLGAVDPYEQYF. DNA of the CDR3: TGTGCCAGCAGCTTGGGGGCGGTAGATCCCTACGAGCAGTACTTC. Using reference TRBV11-3 and TRBJ2-7 for the parts outside the CDR3, the full variable domain is EAGVVQSPRYKIIEKKQPVAFWCNPISGHNTLYWYLQNLGQGPELLIRYENEEAVDDSQLPKDRFSAERLKGVDSTLKIQPAELGDSAVYLCASSLGAVDPYEQYFGPGTRLTVT.

V gene TRBV14 combines with J gene TRBJ2-3, with a tentative D call TRBD2 (6 bases). Per the germline V gene, CDR1 is SGHDN and CDR2 is FVKESK. Trimming pared 0 bases from V and 1 base from J, leaving 11 bases between. The CDR3 has 16 residues. The chain's CDR3 is CASSQDWGLGTDTQYF. CDR3 DNA: TGTGCCAGCAGCCAAGATTGGGGACTTGGCACAGATACGCAGTATTTT. The full variable domain, with the rest looked up from reference TRBV14 and TRBJ2-3, is EAGVTQFPSHSVIEKGQTVTLRCDPISGHDNLYWYRRVMGKEIKFLLHFVKESKQDESGMPNNRFLAERTGGTYSTLKVQPAELEDSGVYFCASSQDWGLGTDTQYFGPGTRLTVL.

This clone showed up many times. This rearrangement joins TRBV10-1 to TRBJ1-1, with D unclear. Looked up from germline, CDR1 is WNHNN and CDR2 is SYGVQD (reference sequence). The ends were cut back, 0 bases at V and 2 bases at J, with 7 bases in the middle. This CDR3 comprises 14 residues. The CDR3 nucleotides read TGCGCCAGCAGTGAGTCACGGACTAACACTGAAGCTTTCTTT. It translates to CASSESRTNTEAFF.

V gene TRBV14 combines with J gene TRBJ1-1, with unresolved D. The germline V and J ends were trimmed by 0 bases and 3 bases, with 11 bases remaining between them. Germline V lookup: CDR1 SGHDN, CDR2 FVKESK. The CDR3 extends over 15 amino acids. CDR3 nucleotide sequence: TGTGCCAGCAGCCAAGAGCGTCAACCGGACACTGAAGCTTTCTTT. This gives the protein CASSQERQPDTEAFF.

The chain employs TRBV4-3 and TRBJ2-3, with 10 bases aligning to TRBD1. The trim removed 2 bases at V and 3 bases at J, leaving 5 bases unmatched. The CDR3 totals 16 residues. From germline, CDR1 is LGHNA and CDR2 YSLEER. CDR3 nucleotides: TGCGCCAGCAGCCAAACCGGGACAGGGGTGACAGATACGCAGTATTTT. It specifies CASSQTGTGVTDTQYF.

The chain combines TRBV29-1 with TRBJ2-7; 9 bases align to TRBD2. Per germline, CDR1 SQVTM and CDR2 ANQGSEA. J gave up 1 base and V 0 bases, and 10 bases lay outside the gene matches. The length of the CDR3 is 17 residues. The CDR3 bases are TGCAGCGTTGAAGATCTCCGGCTAGCGGGGACATCCTACGAGCAGTACTTC. It translates to CSVEDLRLAGTSYEQYF.

The chain combines TRBV29-1 with TRBJ1-1, with D possibly matching TRBD1 (5 bases). The V end lost 6 bases, the J end lost 6 bases, and 20 bases lay between the germline ends. Looked up from germline, CDR1 is SQVTM and CDR2 is ANQGSEA. This CDR3 comprises 14 residues. This CDR3 reads CSVSGTYGKSEAFF. Here the CDR3 DNA reads TGCAGCGTCTCCGGGACTTACGGTAAATCTGAAGCTTTCTTT.

V gene TRBV4-1 combines with J gene TRBJ2-4; weak D call: TRBD2 (6 bases). CDR1 is MGHRA, CDR2 YSYEKL, per germline. Trimming took off 4 bases at V and 1 base at J, with 17 bases between the two ends. This CDR3 contains 17 residues. The CDR3 here is CASSPGRGFGAKNIQYF. As DNA, the CDR3 is TGCGCCAGCAGCCCCGGACGGGGGTTTGGCGCCAAAAACATTCAGTACTTC.

V is TRBV11-2 and J is TRBJ2-7, with TRBD2 identical over 10 bases. In germline, CDR1 is SGHAT, CDR2 FQNNGV. This CDR3 is 14 amino acids long. The junction had 9 bases not matched to a gene; V was cut back by 1 base and J by 12 bases. The DNA for the CDR3 is TGTGCCAGCAGCTTAGGAGGTAGCGGGAGGTCGGGGTACTTC. Its translation is CASSLGGSGRSGYF. Complete variable domain (other parts from reference TRBV11-2 and TRBJ2-7): EAGVAQSPRYKIIEKRQSVAFWCNPISGHATLYWYQQILGQGPKLLIQFQNNGVVDDSQLPKDRFSAERLKGVDSTLKIQPAKLEDSAVYLCASSLGGSGRSGYFGPGTRLTVT.

CDR3 sequence reads: CASSPRQGTQYF. For the CDR3, the DNA is TGTGCCAGCAGTCCTAGGCAGGGGACGCAGTATTTT. The rearrangement joins TRBV2 to TRBJ2-3; the D gene is possibly TRBD1 (6 bases). Germline CDR1 reads SNHLY; CDR2 reads FYNNEI. V gave up 5 bases and J gave up 9 bases, with 12 bases separating them. There are 12 residues in the CDR3.

Worth noting for this clone: One junction end does not reproduce the germline sequence, and a read error may be involved. The chain has TRBV7-9 and TRBJ1-2; no clear D gene. The CDR3 sequence is 14 residues long. Germline CDR1 is SEHNR and CDR2 is FQNEAQ (reference sequence). For the CDR3, the DNA is TGTGTCAGCAGCCCCAATTGGAGCAGCTATGGCTACACCTTC. It specifies CVSSPNWSSYGYTF.

This clone was counted only a few times. The chain uses TRBV5-1 and TRBJ1-6; 8 nucleotides match TRBD1. There are 14 residues in the CDR3. After removal of 7 bases from V and 7 bases from J, the junction contained 7 bases not matched to a gene. Germline loops: CDR1 SGHRS, CDR2 YFSETQ. CDR3 DNA: TGCGCCAGCGGGGCGGGACAGGCGAATTCACCCCTCCACTTT. It codes for CASGAGQANSPLHF.

The CDR3 sequence is CASSINRGDGYTF. As DNA, the CDR3 is TGTGCCAGTAGTATTAACAGGGGGGATGGCTACACCTTC. The rearrangement joins TRBV19 to TRBJ1-2, with TRBD1 matching 8 bases. Germline CDR1 reads LNHDA; CDR2 reads SQIVND (reference sequence). The CDR3 has 13 amino acids. Germline trimming cut 3 bases from V and 6 bases from J; bases unmatched to any gene: 3.

The chain uses TRBV30 and TRBJ2-3, with unresolved D. The CDR3 sequence is 15 residues long. Trimming pared 2 bases from V and 0 bases from J, leaving 12 bases between. Germline V gives CDR1 GTSNPN, CDR2 SVGIG (reference sequence). CDR3 loop: CAWSLRRASTDTQYF. The CDR3 region has the DNA TGTGCCTGGAGTTTGAGGCGTGCGAGCACAGATACGCAGTATTTT.

The chain uses TRBV4-3 and TRBJ2-5; TRBD2 aligns across 13 bases. The CDR3 is made up of 17 amino acids. The V segment lost 1 base and the J segment 2 bases; nucleotides outside the gene matches: 4. Germline loops: CDR1 LGHNA, CDR2 YSLEER. CDR3 sequence: CASSQVWTSGGQETQYF. In DNA form, the CDR3 reads TGCGCCAGCAGCCAAGTGTGGACTAGCGGGGGTCAAGAGACCCAGTACTTC.

The V and J genes are TRBV19 and TRBJ2-7; 9 nucleotides line up with TRBD1. Germline-derived CDR1 and CDR2 are LNHDA and SQIVND (reference sequence). The CDR3 runs to 13 residues. The trim removed 10 bases at V and 6 bases at J, leaving 10 bases unmatched. The CDR3 DNA sequence: TGTGCCACACAGGGGGCGCGTGGATCCGAGCAGTACTTC. Translating gives CATQGARGSEQYF.

The chain has TRBV2 and TRBJ2-2, with a weak D call TRBD2 (5 bases). CDR3 size: 14 residues. In germline, CDR1 is SNHLY, CDR2 FYNNEI. The V gene lost 6 bases and the J gene lost 1 base, with 9 bases spanning the gap. The CDR3 spells CASSRGWNTGELFF. The CDR3 DNA follows: TGTGCCAGCAGCCGCGGGTGGAACACCGGGGAGCTGTTTTTT.

In this sample, this clone turned up once. The chain combines TRBV9 with TRBJ1-2, with a tentative D call TRBD1 (5 bases). CDR1 and CDR2 (germline): SGDLS, YYNGEE. This CDR3 has 12 residues. The germline V and J ends were trimmed by 1 base and 8 bases, with 9 bases remaining between them. The CDR3 DNA follows: TGTGCCAGCAGCGTACAGGGTTGGGGCTACACCTTC. It is translated as CASSVQGWGYTF.